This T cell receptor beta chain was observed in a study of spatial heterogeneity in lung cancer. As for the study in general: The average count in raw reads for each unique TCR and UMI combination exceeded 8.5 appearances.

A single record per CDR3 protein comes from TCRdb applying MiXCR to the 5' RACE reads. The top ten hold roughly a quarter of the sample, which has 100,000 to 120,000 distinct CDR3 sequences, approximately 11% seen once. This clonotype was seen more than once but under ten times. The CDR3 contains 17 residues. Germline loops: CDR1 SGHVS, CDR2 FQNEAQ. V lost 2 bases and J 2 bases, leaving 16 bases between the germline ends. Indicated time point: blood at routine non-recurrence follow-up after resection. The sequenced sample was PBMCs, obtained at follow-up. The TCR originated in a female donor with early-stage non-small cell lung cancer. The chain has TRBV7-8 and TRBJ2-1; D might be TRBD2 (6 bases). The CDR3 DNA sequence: TGTGCCAGCAGCTTAATTGCCCTAGCGCCAACCTACAATGAGCAGTTCTTC. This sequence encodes CASSLIALAPTYNEQFF. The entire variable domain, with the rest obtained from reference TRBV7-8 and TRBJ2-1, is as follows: GAGVSQSPRYKVAKRGQDVALRCDPISGHVSLFWYQQALGQGPEFLTYFQNEAQLDKSGLPSDRFFAERPEGSVSTLKIQRTQQEDSAVYLCASSLIALAPTYNEQFFGPGTRLTVL.